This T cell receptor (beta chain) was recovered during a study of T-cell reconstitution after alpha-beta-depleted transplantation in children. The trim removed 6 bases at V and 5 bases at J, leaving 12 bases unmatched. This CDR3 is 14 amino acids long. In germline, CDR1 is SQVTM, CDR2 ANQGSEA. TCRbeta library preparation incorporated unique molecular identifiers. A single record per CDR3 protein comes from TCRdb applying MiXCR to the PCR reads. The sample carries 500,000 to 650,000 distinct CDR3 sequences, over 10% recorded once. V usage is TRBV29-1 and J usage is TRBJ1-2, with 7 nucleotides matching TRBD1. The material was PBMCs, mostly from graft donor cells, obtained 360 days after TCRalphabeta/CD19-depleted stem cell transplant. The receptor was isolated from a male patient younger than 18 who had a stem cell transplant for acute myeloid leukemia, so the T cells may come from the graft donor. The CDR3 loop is CSVRRDSTSYGYTF. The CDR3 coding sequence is TGCAGCGTCAGACGGGACAGTACATCTTATGGCTACACCTTC.